Listed below are T cell receptor beta chains from one sample, sequenced in a study of CD8 T cells in Susac syndrome. One entry per CDR3 protein, called by TCRdb with MiXCR from the immunoSEQ multiplex PCR reads. The sample yields about 170,000 distinct CDR3 sequences, approximately 95% seen once. The sample taken for sequencing was CD4+ T cells from PBMCs. The receptors derive from a human donor with multiple sclerosis. Each CDR3 is given with its conserved first and last residue. D genes are given only for firm matches. The size entry is marked missing in some rows and otherwise reads once, few, many or a size class.

j_gene: TRBJ2-3
v_gene: TRBV12-3/TRBV12-4
d_gene: TRBD1
abundance: .
CDR3nt: TGTGCCAGCAGTACCAACCTAGCTGACAGGGGTGAAGGGTTAGATACGCAGTATTTT
CDR3aa: CASSTNLADRGEGLDTQYF

j_gene: TRBJ2-5
v_gene: TRBV2
d_gene: .
abundance: .
CDR3nt: TGTGCCAGCAGTGAAGCGCGGGAGACCCAGTACTTC
CDR3aa: CASSEARETQYF

j_gene: TRBJ2-7
v_gene: TRBV2
d_gene: TRBD2
abundance: .
CDR3nt: TGTGCCAGCGAACTAGCGGGGACGTACGAGCAGTACTTC
CDR3aa: CASELAGTYEQYF

j_gene: TRBJ2-3
v_gene: TRBV5-1
d_gene: .
abundance: .
CDR3nt: TGCGCCAGCAGCGGGGAACAGGGAGATACGCAGTATTTT
CDR3aa: CASSGEQGDTQYF

j_gene: TRBJ2-6
v_gene: TRBV6-2/TRBV6-3
d_gene: .
abundance: .
CDR3nt: TGTGCCAGCAGAGTACCCCTTCGACTCTCTGGGGCCAACGTCCTGACTTTC
CDR3aa: CASRVPLRLSGANVLTF

j_gene: TRBJ1-6
v_gene: TRBV9
d_gene: .
abundance: .
CDR3nt: TGTGCCAGCAGCGTAGGGTTAAGGGGTTCACCCCTCCACTTT
CDR3aa: CASSVGLRGSPLHF

j_gene: TRBJ1-6
v_gene: TRBV7-9
d_gene: TRBD1
abundance: .
CDR3nt: TGTGCCAGCAGCTTAGCACAGGGGAATTCACCCCTCCACTTT
CDR3aa: CASSLAQGNSPLHF

j_gene: TRBJ1-5
v_gene: TRBV28
d_gene: .
abundance: .
CDR3nt: TGTGCCAGCGGGCAGGGTTATCAGCCCCAGCATTTT
CDR3aa: CASGQGYQPQHF

j_gene: TRBJ1-1
v_gene: TRBV7-6
d_gene: .
abundance: .
CDR3nt: TGTGCCAGCAGCATACAGGGTTGGGGGGCTGAAGCTTTCTTT
CDR3aa: CASSIQGWGAEAFF

j_gene: TRBJ2-2
v_gene: TRBV11-2
d_gene: TRBD2
abundance: .
CDR3nt: TGTGCCAGCAGCTTGGGGTCGACTAGCGGGACTAACACCGGGGAGCTGTTTTTT
CDR3aa: CASSLGSTSGTNTGELFF

j_gene: TRBJ2-5
v_gene: TRBV4-3
d_gene: .
abundance: .
CDR3nt: TGCGCCAGCAGCCGCAGGGTCCAAGAGACCCAGTACTTC
CDR3aa: CASSRRVQETQYF

j_gene: TRBJ2-1
v_gene: TRBV18
d_gene: .
abundance: .
CDR3nt: TGTGCCAGCTCACCAGTTCAGAATGAGCAGTTCTTC
CDR3aa: CASSPVQNEQFF

j_gene: TRBJ2-4
v_gene: TRBV19
d_gene: .
abundance: once
CDR3nt: TGTGCCAGTAGACCTACAGGTTCCGGAAACATTCAGTACTTC
CDR3aa: CASRPTGSGNIQYF

j_gene: TRBJ1-5
v_gene: TRBV7-2
d_gene: .
abundance: .
CDR3nt: TGTGCCAGCAGCTTACGACGGGTTAATCAGCCCCAGCATTTT
CDR3aa: CASSLRRVNQPQHF

j_gene: TRBJ2-1
v_gene: TRBV5-4
d_gene: .
abundance: .
CDR3nt: TGTGCCAGCAGCTCCCGGGGGCGGGGATACAATGAGCAGTTCTTC
CDR3aa: CASSSRGRGYNEQFF

j_gene: TRBJ1-5
v_gene: TRBV6-5
d_gene: TRBD1
abundance: .
CDR3nt: TGTGCCAGCAGCTCCCAGGGGGCTGGTAATCAGCCCCAGCATTTT
CDR3aa: CASSSQGAGNQPQHF

j_gene: TRBJ2-7
v_gene: TRBV19
d_gene: .
abundance: .
CDR3nt: TGTGCCAGTAGTGCACGTCCGGGACACTTCTACGAGCAGTACTTC
CDR3aa: CASSARPGHFYEQYF

j_gene: TRBJ1-1
v_gene: TRBV12-3/TRBV12-4
d_gene: TRBD1
abundance: .
CDR3nt: TGTGCCAGCAGTTCTTACCCGGACAGGGGGATGAACACTGAAGCTTTCTTT
CDR3aa: CASSSYPDRGMNTEAFF

j_gene: TRBJ2-3
v_gene: TRBV24-1
d_gene: TRBD2
abundance: few
CDR3nt: TGTGCCACCAAACAGCGGGACACAGATACGCAGTATTTT
CDR3aa: CATKQRDTDTQYF

j_gene: TRBJ2-3
v_gene: TRBV5-1
d_gene: .
abundance: .
CDR3nt: TGCGCCAGCAGCTTGAGTCGGGGTGGAGATACGCAGTATTTT
CDR3aa: CASSLSRGGDTQYF

j_gene: TRBJ2-5
v_gene: TRBV7-6
d_gene: TRBD1
abundance: .
CDR3nt: TGTGCCAGCAGCACCGGACAGGACGGGGAGACCCAGTACTTC
CDR3aa: CASSTGQDGETQYF

j_gene: TRBJ2-7
v_gene: TRBV7-2
d_gene: .
abundance: .
CDR3nt: TGTGCCAGCAGCTTAGTTAGCGGCCAGGCCGAGCAGTACTTC
CDR3aa: CASSLVSGQAEQYF

j_gene: TRBJ1-6
v_gene: TRBV18
d_gene: .
abundance: .
CDR3nt: TGTGCCAGCTCACCACCGGGCAGGTCGTCACCCCTCCACTTT
CDR3aa: CASSPPGRSSPLHF

j_gene: TRBJ1-5
v_gene: TRBV2
d_gene: .
abundance: .
CDR3nt: TGTGCCAGCAGTGAATCCCCCCTGGGGGCCCAGCATTTT
CDR3aa: CASSESPLGAQHF

j_gene: TRBJ1-2
v_gene: TRBV30
d_gene: .
abundance: .
CDR3nt: TGTGGCAGGCTCCAAGCCATGGGCTACACCTTC
CDR3aa: CGRLQAMGYTF

j_gene: TRBJ2-4
v_gene: TRBV12-3/TRBV12-4
d_gene: .
abundance: .
CDR3nt: TGTGCCAGCAGTTTAGCGGGGGGACGTCAGTACTTC
CDR3aa: CASSLAGGRQYF